The sequence of this TCR beta chain was determined in a study of cytomegalovirus exposure and HLA in healthy donors. Looked up from germline, CDR1 is MNHEY and CDR2 is SMNVEV (reference sequence). Germline trimming cut 2 bases from V and 4 bases from J; bases unmatched to any gene: 7. The CDR3 is 16 amino acids. PCR primers comprised 60 Vbeta and 13 Jbeta primers. Clones were sequenced by immunoSEQ multiplex PCR, and TCRdb holds only the in-frame ones, with some missing. Among about 300,000 clones listed, 75% to 90% were seen once. The chain employs TRBV27 and TRBJ2-2; TRBD1 aligns across 7 bases. This clonotype originated in a man aged 40-49 years in good health and CMV-seropositive. Sequencing was performed on PBMCs. The CDR3 region is CASSLGTAFLTGELFF. In DNA, the CDR3 is TGTGCCAGCAGTTTAGGGACAGCGTTCCTCACCGGGGAGCTGTTTTTT.